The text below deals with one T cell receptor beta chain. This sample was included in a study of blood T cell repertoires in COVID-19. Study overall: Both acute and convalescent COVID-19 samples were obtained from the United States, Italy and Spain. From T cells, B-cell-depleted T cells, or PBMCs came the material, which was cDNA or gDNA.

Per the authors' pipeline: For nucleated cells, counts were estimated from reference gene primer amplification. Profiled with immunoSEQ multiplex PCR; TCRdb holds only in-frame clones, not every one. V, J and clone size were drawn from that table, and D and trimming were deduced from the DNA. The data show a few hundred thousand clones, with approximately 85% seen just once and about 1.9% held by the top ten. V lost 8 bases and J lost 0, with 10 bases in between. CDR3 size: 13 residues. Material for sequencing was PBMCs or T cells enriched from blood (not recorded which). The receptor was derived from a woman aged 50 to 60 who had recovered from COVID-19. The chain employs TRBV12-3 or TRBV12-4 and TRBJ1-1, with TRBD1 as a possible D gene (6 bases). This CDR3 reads CASRWGLNTEAFF. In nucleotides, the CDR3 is TGTGCCAGCCGTTGGGGGCTGAACACTGAAGCTTTCTTT.